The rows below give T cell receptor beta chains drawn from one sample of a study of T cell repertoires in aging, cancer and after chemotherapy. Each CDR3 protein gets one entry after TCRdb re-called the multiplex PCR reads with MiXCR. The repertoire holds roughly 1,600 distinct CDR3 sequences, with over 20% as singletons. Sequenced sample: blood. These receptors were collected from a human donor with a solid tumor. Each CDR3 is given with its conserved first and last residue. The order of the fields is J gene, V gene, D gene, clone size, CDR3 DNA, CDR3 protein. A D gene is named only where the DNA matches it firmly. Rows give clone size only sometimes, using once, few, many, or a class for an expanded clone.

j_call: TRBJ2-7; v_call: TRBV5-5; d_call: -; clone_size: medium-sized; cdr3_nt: TGTGCCAGCAGCTTGGGGGTGATATACGAGCAGTACTTC; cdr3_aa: CASSLGVIYEQYF
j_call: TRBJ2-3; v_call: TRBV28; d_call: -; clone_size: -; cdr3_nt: TGTGCCAGCAGTTTCCTATCGGGCACAGATACGCAGTATTTT; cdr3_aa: CASSFLSGTDTQYF
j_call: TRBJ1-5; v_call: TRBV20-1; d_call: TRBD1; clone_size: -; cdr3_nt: TGCAGTGCTCCCGACAGGGAATATCAGCCCCAGCATTTT; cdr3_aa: CSAPDREYQPQHF
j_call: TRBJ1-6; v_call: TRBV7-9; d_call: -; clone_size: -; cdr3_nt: TGTGCCAGCAGCCCCGGCGCTCCCAATTCACCCCTCCACTTT; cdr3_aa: CASSPGAPNSPLHF
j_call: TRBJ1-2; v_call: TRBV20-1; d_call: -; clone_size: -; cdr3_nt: TGCAGTGCTATGGGGGACGGCTCCATAGGCTACACCTTC; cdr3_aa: CSAMGDGSIGYTF
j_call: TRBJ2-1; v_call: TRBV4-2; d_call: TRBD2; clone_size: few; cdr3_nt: TGTGCCAGCAGCCCCCTTAGCGGGGGAGCCCGCAATGAGCAGTTCTTC; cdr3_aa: CASSPLSGGARNEQFF
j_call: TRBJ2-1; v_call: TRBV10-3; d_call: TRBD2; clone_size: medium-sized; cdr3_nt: TGTGCCATCAGTGGAACTAGCGGGGGGGCCGGCGAGCAGTTCTTC; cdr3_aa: CAISGTSGGAGEQFF
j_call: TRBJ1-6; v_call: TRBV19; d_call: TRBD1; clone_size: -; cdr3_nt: TGTGCCAGTAGTATGCAGGGGGCGGACTCACCCCTCCACTTT; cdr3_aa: CASSMQGADSPLHF
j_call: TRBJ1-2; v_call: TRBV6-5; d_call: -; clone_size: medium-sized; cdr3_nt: TGTGCCAGCAGTGAAACATCTAACTATGGCTACACCTTC; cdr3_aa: CASSETSNYGYTF
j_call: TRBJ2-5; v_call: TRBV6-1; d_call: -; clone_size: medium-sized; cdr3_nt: TGTGCCAGCAGCCCCTCGGGGCGGCAAGAGACCCAGTACTTC; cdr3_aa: CASSPSGRQETQYF
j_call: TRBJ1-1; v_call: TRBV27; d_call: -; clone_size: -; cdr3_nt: TGTGCCAGCCGTTTCCAGGCCTATGTCGGCACTGAAGCTTTCTTT; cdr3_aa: CASRFQAYVGTEAFF
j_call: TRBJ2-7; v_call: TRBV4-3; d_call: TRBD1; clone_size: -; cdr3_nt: TGCGCCAGCAGCCAATCAACTCCGGGACAGGGGTACTCCTACGAGCAGTACTTC; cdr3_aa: CASSQSTPGQGYSYEQYF
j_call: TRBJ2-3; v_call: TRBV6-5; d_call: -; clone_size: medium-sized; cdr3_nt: TGTGCCAGCAGAGCAGGGGATACGCAGTATTTT; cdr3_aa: CASRAGDTQYF
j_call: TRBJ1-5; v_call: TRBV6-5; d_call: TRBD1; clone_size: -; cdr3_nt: TGTGCCAGCAGTTACTCGGGACAGGGGGCAGAACAGCCCCAGCATTTT; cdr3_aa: CASSYSGQGAEQPQHF
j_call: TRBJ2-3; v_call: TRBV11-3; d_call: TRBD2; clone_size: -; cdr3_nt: TGTGCCAGCAGATCCGGGACTAGCGGGGGGAGCACAGATACGCAGTATTTT; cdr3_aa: CASRSGTSGGSTDTQYF
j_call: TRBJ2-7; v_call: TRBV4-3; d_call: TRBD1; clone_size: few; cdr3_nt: TGCGCCAGCAGCCTCGGGACAGGGGGCCGCTACGAGCAGTACTTC; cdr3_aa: CASSLGTGGRYEQYF
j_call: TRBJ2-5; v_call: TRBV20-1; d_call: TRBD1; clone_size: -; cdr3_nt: TGCAGTGTAGAGGGACAGGCCCAAGAGACCCAGTACTTC; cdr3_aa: CSVEGQAQETQYF